The next 24 T cell receptor beta chains were all read from a single sample in a study of cytomegalovirus exposure and HLA in healthy donors. Primers for the PCR totalled 60 Vbeta and 13 Jbeta. The table came from immunoSEQ multiplex PCR; TCRdb's copy has only in-frame clones and leaves some out. In the table there are about 200,000 clones, over 60% of which are singletons. Sequenced: PBMCs. These receptor sequences come from a woman under 40 in good health and CMV-seropositive.

The chain links TRBV6-1 to TRBJ2-7; 8 bases fit TRBD1. CDR3 length: 15 amino acids. V shed 3 bases and J 2 bases; nucleotides not matched to a gene: 6. Germline lookup yields CDR1 MNHNS and CDR2 SASEGT. The CDR3 bases are TGTGCCAGCAGTGATTTGAGGACAGGGCCCTACGAGCAGTACTTC. Protein product: CASSDLRTGPYEQYF.

This chain joins TRBV10-3 and TRBJ2-4; D ambiguous. This CDR3 comprises 12 residues. The V gene's germline CDR1 is ENHRY and CDR2 SYGVKD. Deletions cut 2 bases from V and 7 bases from J, with 6 bases between. The CDR3, as DNA: TGTGCCATCAGTGAGACCCGGAACATTCAGTACTTC. This codes for CAISETRNIQYF.

The CDR3 nucleotides are TGCGCCAGCAGCCCTCCACTAGCGGGGGAGGAGACCCAGTACTTC. Protein: CASSPPLAGEETQYF. The chain couples TRBV5-1 to TRBJ2-5, with 11 bases fitting TRBD2. Germline assignment: CDR1 SGHRS and CDR2 YFSETQ. This CDR3 spans 15 amino acids. After removal of 4 bases from V and 5 bases from J, the junction contained 7 bases not matched to a gene.

This clone appeared a few times. The chain couples TRBV27 to TRBJ2-7; TRBD2 might be the D (6 bases). The V gene lost 3 bases and the J gene lost 0 bases, with 12 bases spanning the gap. Germline V gene sequence: CDR1 MNHEY, CDR2 SMNVEV (reference sequence). CDR3 length equals 15 residues. CDR3 DNA: TGTGCCAGCAGTTTTGGGGGGAGGTCCTCCTACGAGCAGTACTTC. Amino acids: CASSFGGRSSYEQYF.

The chain employs TRBV14 and TRBJ2-3; weak D call: TRBD2 (7 bases). The CDR3 covers 16 residues. The germline CDR1 and CDR2 sequences are SGHDN and FVKESK. The V gene lost 0 bases and the J gene lost 5 bases, with 15 bases spanning the gap. The CDR3 bases are TGTGCCAGCAGCCAAGACGACGGGGGGCGGGTAGATACGCAGTATTTT. Residues: CASSQDDGGRVDTQYF. The full variable domain, its missing parts supplied by reference TRBV14 and TRBJ2-3, is EAGVTQFPSHSVIEKGQTVTLRCDPISGHDNLYWYRRVMGKEIKFLLHFVKESKQDESGMPNNRFLAERTGGTYSTLKVQPAELEDSGVYFCASSQDDGGRVDTQYFGPGTRLTVL.

The CDR3 sequence: CASSLLGGGTEAFF. CDR3 sequence (DNA): TGTGCCAGCAGCTTACTCGGCGGGGGAACTGAAGCTTTCTTT. This chain joins TRBV6-5 and TRBJ1-1, with D maybe TRBD1 (5 bases). The CDR3 has 14 residues. V was cut by 6 bases and J by 5 bases, with 16 bases left in between. The germline V gene encodes CDR1 MNHEY and CDR2 SVGAGI.

V gene TRBV7-2 combines with J gene TRBJ1-2; D remains ambiguous. The CDR3 runs to 14 residues. Germline V gives CDR1 SGHTA, CDR2 FQGNSA. Trimming pared 5 bases from V and 1 base from J, leaving 11 bases between. The CDR3 DNA reads as TGTGCCAGCAGCCCACGAGGAGGTAACTATGGCTACACCTTC. Its protein product is CASSPRGGNYGYTF. Using reference TRBV7-2 and TRBJ1-2 for the parts outside the CDR3, the full variable domain is GAGVSQSPSNKVTEKGKDVELRCDPISGHTALYWYRQSLGQGLEFLIYFQGNSAPDKSGLPSDRFSAERTGGSVSTLTIQRTQQEDSAVYLCASSPRGGNYGYTFGSGTRLTVV.

This clone showed up just a few times. J is TRBJ1-5 and V is TRBV2, with D possibly being TRBD1 (6 bases). This CDR3 region has 16 residues. Germline values: CDR1 SNHLY, CDR2 FYNNEI. Trimming took off 6 bases at V and 0 bases at J, with 15 bases between the two ends. In DNA, the CDR3 is TGTGCCAGCAGAGAACAGGGTAGGCTTAGCAATCAGCCCCAGCATTTT. It encodes CASREQGRLSNQPQHF.

The V and J genes are TRBV28 and TRBJ1-2; 7 nucleotides match TRBD1. The CDR3 runs 13 residues. Germline assignment: CDR1 MDHEN and CDR2 SYDVKM. After removal of 2 bases from V and 5 bases from J, the junction contained 2 bases not matched to a gene. The CDR3 bases are TGTGCCAGCAGTTTAAACAGGGGATATGGCTACACCTTC. This codes for CASSLNRGYGYTF.

The gene calls are TRBV30 and TRBJ1-1; D perhaps matches TRBD1 (6 bases). Germline values: CDR1 GTSNPN, CDR2 SVGIG (reference sequence). Trimming shortened V by 1 base and J by 0 bases, and 12 bases separated the two germline ends. The CDR3 contains 15 residues. This CDR3 reads CAWSDRARVNTEAFF. CDR3 coding DNA: TGTGCCTGGAGTGACAGGGCGAGGGTGAACACTGAAGCTTTCTTT.

V and J are TRBV5-1 and TRBJ1-1, with TRBD1 identical over 7 bases. Germline-derived CDR1 and CDR2 are SGHRS and YFSETQ. V was clipped by 4 bases and J by 0 bases; unmatched bases: 3. The CDR3 has 14 amino acids. The CDR3: CASSPGTVNTEAFF. CDR3 nucleotides: TGCGCCAGCAGCCCTGGGACAGTGAACACTGAAGCTTTCTTT.

The chain links TRBV5-4 to TRBJ2-3; 14 bases agree with TRBD2. CDR1 and CDR2 from the germline V gene are SGHNT and YYREEE (reference sequence). Unmatched junction bases numbered 8, after V lost 4 bases and J lost 1 base. The CDR3 loop spans 18 amino acids. CDR3 loop: CASSDGTSGRGGTDTQYF. CDR3 nucleotides: TGTGCCAGCAGCGACGGGACTAGCGGGAGAGGGGGCACAGATACGCAGTATTTT.

The chain joins TRBV7-9 to TRBJ2-2, with D tentatively TRBD2 (5 bases). Germline CDR1 and CDR2: SEHNR and FQNEAQ (reference sequence). There are 14 residues in the CDR3. Between the trimmed V and J ends, which lost 5 bases and 7 bases, there was a span of 14 bases. The CDR3 DNA is TGTGCCAGCAGCCTCCGACCGGGGAACGGGGAGCTGTTTTTT. Its protein product is CASSLRPGNGELFF.

The chain is built from TRBV15 and TRBJ1-1, with a tentative D call TRBD1 (6 bases). This CDR3 contains 15 residues. V lost 5 bases and J lost 0, with 13 bases in between. The germline V gene has CDR1 LNHNV and CDR2 YYDKDF (reference sequence). The CDR3 bases are TGTGCCACCAGCGGCGTCAGGGGCATGAACACTGAAGCTTTCTTT. Its protein is CATSGVRGMNTEAFF.

The V call is TRBV7-9, the J call TRBJ2-1; D may be TRBD1 (6 bases). This CDR3 contains 18 residues. Germline V gene data show CDR1 as SEHNR and CDR2 as FQNEAQ (reference sequence). V lost 5 bases to trimming and J lost 0 bases, with 20 bases between them. This CDR3 reads CASSPPPRLGGSYNEQFF. Here the CDR3 DNA reads TGTGCCAGCAGCCCTCCCCCTAGGCTAGGGGGCTCCTACAATGAGCAGTTCTTC. Full variable domain (remainder filled in from reference TRBV7-9 and TRBJ2-1): DTGVSQNPRHKITKRGQNVTFRCDPISEHNRLYWYRQTLGQGPEFLTYFQNEAQLEKSRLLSDRFSAERPKGSFSTLEIQRTEQGDSAMYLCASSPPPRLGGSYNEQFFGPGTRLTVL.

V gene TRBV19 combines with J gene TRBJ2-1; 8 bases are a match to TRBD1. The CDR3 sequence is 15 residues long. The V and J ends lost 3 bases and 3 bases, in that order; junction bases with no gene match: 4. Germline CDR1 LNHDA, CDR2 SQIVND (reference sequence). CDR3 loop: CASSMGTGIYNEQFF. The CDR3 nucleotides read TGTGCCAGTAGTATGGGGACAGGTATCTACAATGAGCAGTTCTTC. Complete variable domain (other parts from reference TRBV19 and TRBJ2-1): DGGITQSPKYLFRKEGQNVTLSCEQNLNHDAMYWYRQDPGQGLRLIYYSQIVNDFQKGDIAEGYSVSREKKESFPLTVTSAQKNPTAFYLCASSMGTGIYNEQFFGPGTRLTVL.

In DNA, the CDR3 is TGCGCCAGCAGCCAAGGCCAGGGATTAGGTGAGCAGTTCTTC. Encoded protein: CASSQGQGLGEQFF. This chain connects TRBV4-1 to TRBJ2-1; D might be TRBD1 (5 bases). The length of the CDR3 is 14 residues. From germline, CDR1 is MGHRA and CDR2 YSYEKL. The V end was cut by 1 base, the J end by 9 bases, with 13 bases between.

About this clone itself: Other DNA sequences in the same sample also yield this CDR3. The J gene is TRBJ2-3, the V gene TRBV7-2; no clear D gene. Per germline, CDR1 SGHTA and CDR2 FQGNSA. Trimming stripped 3 bases from V and 4 bases from J, with 2 bases between. This CDR3 is built from 11 residues. CDR3 sequence (DNA): TGTGCCAGCAGCTTCTCAGATACGCAGTATTTT. Protein sequence: CASSFSDTQYF. The whole variable domain, remainder taken from reference TRBV7-2 and TRBJ2-3, is GAGVSQSPSNKVTEKGKDVELRCDPISGHTALYWYRQSLGQGLEFLIYFQGNSAPDKSGLPSDRFSAERTGGSVSTLTIQRTQQEDSAVYLCASSFSDTQYFGPGTRLTVL.

This sequence joins TRBV15 and TRBJ2-7, with D tentatively TRBD2 (5 bases). Trimming took 5 bases from V and 6 from J, leaving 17 bases between them. Germline values: CDR1 LNHNV, CDR2 YYDKDF (reference sequence). This CDR3 spans 14 amino acids. CDR3 region: CATSPARGSAEQYF. The CDR3 bases are TGTGCCACCAGCCCCGCTCGGGGATCTGCCGAGCAGTACTTC.

The chain links TRBV28 to TRBJ2-7; 8 nucleotides align to TRBD1. The V segment lost 2 bases and the J segment 6 bases; nucleotides outside the gene matches: 9. In germline, CDR1 is MDHEN, CDR2 SYDVKM. The CDR3 is 15 residues long. CDR3 residues: CASSLSQGAIGEQYF. Written as DNA, the CDR3 is TGTGCCAGCAGTTTAAGTCAGGGGGCTATTGGCGAGCAGTACTTC.

This clone was seen more than once but under ten times. The chain uses TRBV4-1 and TRBJ2-3; D remains unclear. The germline V and J ends were trimmed by 0 bases and 0 bases, with 10 bases remaining between them. Germline V lookup: CDR1 MGHRA, CDR2 YSYEKL. There are 16 residues in the CDR3. The CDR3 nucleotides read TGCGCCAGCAGCCAAGATGAGGTCTTTAGCACAGATACGCAGTATTTT. Its translation: CASSQDEVFSTDTQYF.

The chain employs TRBV5-4 and TRBJ2-1, with 8 bases identical to TRBD2. Per the germline V gene, CDR1 is SGHNT and CDR2 is YYREEE (reference sequence). The CDR3 spans 16 residues. The junction had 3 bases not matched to a gene; V was cut back by 0 bases and J by 1 base. This CDR3 reads CASSLGGTRSYNEQFF. The CDR3 DNA reads TGTGCCAGCAGCTTGGGTGGGACTAGATCCTACAATGAGCAGTTCTTC. The full variable domain, its missing parts supplied by reference TRBV5-4 and TRBJ2-1, is ETGVTQSPTHLIKTRGQQVTLRCSSQSGHNTVSWYQQALGQGPQFIFQYYREEENGRGNFPPRFSGLQFPNYSSELNVNALELDDSALYLCASSLGGTRSYNEQFFGPGTRLTVL.

This clone showed up just a few times. The gene calls are TRBV7-2 and TRBJ1-1; TRBD1 matches at 7 bases. CDR1 SGHTA and CDR2 FQGNSA come from the germline V gene. The J segment lost 5 bases and the V segment lost 6 bases, leaving 15 bases of the junction unmatched. This CDR3 has 16 amino acids. The CDR3 here is CASRPSTGFVMTEAFF. The CDR3 nucleotides read TGTGCCAGCAGACCTTCGACAGGGTTTGTGATGACTGAAGCTTTCTTT.

J is TRBJ1-2 and V is TRBV28; 8 bases line up with TRBD1. CDR3 length: 16 amino acids. The V segment lost 3 bases and the J segment 6 bases; nucleotides outside the gene matches: 12. CDR1 is MDHEN, CDR2 SYDVKM, per germline. CDR3 sequence reads: CASSLATQGDKNGYTF. As DNA, the CDR3 is TGTGCCAGCAGTTTGGCGACACAGGGGGATAAGAATGGCTACACCTTC.